This TCR beta chain was profiled in a study of blood T cell repertoires in COVID-19. As for the study in general: Whether acute or convalescent, the COVID-19 samples came from the United States, Italy and Spain.

Assay used: immunoSEQ multiplex PCR; TCRdb lists only in-frame clones, some missing. Counted here are 98,000 or so clones, about four fifths occurring once; the ten biggest clones make up over 20%. This clone was seen once. The TCR comes from a man in his 60s with acute or convalescent COVID-19. Material for sequencing was peripheral blood.

Written as DNA, the CDR3 is TGTGCCACGTCCGGGGGGCTAGGGCAGTTCTTC. Translated: CATSGGLGQFF. The rearrangement links TRBV6-5 to TRBJ2-1, with D possibly matching TRBD2 (7 bases). V was clipped by 10 bases and J by 12 bases, with 16 bases between them. The V gene's germline CDR1 is MNHEY and CDR2 SVGAGI. The CDR3 contains 11 residues.